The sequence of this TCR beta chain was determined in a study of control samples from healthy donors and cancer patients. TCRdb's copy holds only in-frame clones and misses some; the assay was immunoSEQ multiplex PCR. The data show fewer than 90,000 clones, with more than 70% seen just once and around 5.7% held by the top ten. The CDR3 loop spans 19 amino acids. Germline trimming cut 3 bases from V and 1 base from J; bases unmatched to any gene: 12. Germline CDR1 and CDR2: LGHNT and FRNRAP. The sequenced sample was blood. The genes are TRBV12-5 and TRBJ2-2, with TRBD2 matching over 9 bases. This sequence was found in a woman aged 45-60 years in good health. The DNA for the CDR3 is TGTGCTAGTGGTTTCGGCGTTGAGCGGGGGGACTTGAACACCGGGGAGCTGTTTTTT. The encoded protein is CASGFGVERGDLNTGELFF.